This TCR beta chain was obtained from a study of monozygotic twins with inflammatory bowel disease. With the 5' RACE reads reprocessed, TCRdb shows one record per CDR3 protein and no DNA. This sample's table has 400,000 to 500,000 distinct CDR3 sequences. The CDR3 sequence is 13 residues long. The chain joins TRBV12-3 or TRBV12-4 to TRBJ1-5. Sequenced material: blood. The sequence was collected from a human donor with ulcerative colitis or Crohn's disease, or a healthy co-twin of an affected twin (not recorded which). The CDR3 region is CASSLSGRQPQHF.